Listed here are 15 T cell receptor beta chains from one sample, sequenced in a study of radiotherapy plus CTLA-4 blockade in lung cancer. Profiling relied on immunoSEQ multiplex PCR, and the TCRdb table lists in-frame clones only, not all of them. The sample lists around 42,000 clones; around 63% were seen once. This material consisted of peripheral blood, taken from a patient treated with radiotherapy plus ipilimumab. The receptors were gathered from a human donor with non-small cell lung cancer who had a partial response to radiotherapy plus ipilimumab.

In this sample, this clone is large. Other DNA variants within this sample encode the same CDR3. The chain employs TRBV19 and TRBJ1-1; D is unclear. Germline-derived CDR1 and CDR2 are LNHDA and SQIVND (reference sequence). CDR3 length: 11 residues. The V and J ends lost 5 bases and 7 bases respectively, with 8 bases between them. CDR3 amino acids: CASSLGLEAFF. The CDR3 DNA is TGTGCCAGTAGTTTGGGCCTTGAAGCTTTCTTT.

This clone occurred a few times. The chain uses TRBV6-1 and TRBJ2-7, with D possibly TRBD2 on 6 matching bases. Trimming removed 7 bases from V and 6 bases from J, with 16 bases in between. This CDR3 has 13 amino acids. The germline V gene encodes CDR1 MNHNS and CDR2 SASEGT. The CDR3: CASNYGGPGEQYF. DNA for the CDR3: TGTGCCAGCAACTACGGGGGACCCGGCGAGCAGTACTTC.

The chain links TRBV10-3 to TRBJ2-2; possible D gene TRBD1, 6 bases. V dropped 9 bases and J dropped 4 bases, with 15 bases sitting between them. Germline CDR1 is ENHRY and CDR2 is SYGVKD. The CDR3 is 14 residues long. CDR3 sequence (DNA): TGTGCCATACGCTTGGGGGCGAGCACCGGGGAGCTGTTTTTT. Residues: CAIRLGASTGELFF.

CDR3 DNA sequence: TGCAGTACAGGTGCAGATACGCAGTATTTT. As protein: CSTGADTQYF. The chain couples TRBV20-1 to TRBJ2-3, with D maybe TRBD1 (5 bases). The CDR3 is 10 residues long. The germline V gene encodes CDR1 DFQATT and CDR2 SNEGSKA (reference sequence). Between the trimmed V and J ends, which lost 8 bases and 4 bases, there was a span of 7 bases.

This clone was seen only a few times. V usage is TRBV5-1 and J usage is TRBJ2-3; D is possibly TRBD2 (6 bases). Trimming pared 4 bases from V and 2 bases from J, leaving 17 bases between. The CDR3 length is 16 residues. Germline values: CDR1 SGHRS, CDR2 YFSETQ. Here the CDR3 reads CASSMLGGSFTDTQYF. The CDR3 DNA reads TGCGCCAGCAGCATGTTGGGAGGCTCTTTCACAGATACGCAGTATTTT.

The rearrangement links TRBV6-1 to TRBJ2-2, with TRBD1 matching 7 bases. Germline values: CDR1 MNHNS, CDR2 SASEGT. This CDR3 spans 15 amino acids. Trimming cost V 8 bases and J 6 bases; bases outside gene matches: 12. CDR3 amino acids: CASLKDRAVAGELFF. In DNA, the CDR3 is TGTGCCAGCCTGAAAGACAGGGCGGTGGCCGGGGAGCTGTTTTTT.

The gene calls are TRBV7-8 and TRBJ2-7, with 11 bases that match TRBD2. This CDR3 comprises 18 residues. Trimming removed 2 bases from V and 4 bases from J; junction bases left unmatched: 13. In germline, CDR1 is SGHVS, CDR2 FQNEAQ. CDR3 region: CASSLIVSLAGGTYEQYF. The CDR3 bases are TGTGCCAGCAGCTTAATCGTTTCGCTAGCGGGGGGTACATACGAGCAGTACTTC.

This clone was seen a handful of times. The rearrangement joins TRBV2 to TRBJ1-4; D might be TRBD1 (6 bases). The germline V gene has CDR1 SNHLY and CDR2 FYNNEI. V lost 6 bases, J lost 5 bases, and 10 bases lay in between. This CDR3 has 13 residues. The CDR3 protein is CASSGQRNEKLFF. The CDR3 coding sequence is TGTGCCAGCAGCGGACAGAGGAATGAAAAACTGTTTTTT.

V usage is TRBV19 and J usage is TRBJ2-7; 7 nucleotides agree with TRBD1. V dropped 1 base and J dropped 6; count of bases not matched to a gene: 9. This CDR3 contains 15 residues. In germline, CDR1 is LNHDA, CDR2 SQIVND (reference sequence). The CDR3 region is CASSIVGTAKGEQYF. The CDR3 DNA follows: TGTGCCAGTAGTATAGTGGGGACAGCAAAAGGCGAGCAGTACTTC.

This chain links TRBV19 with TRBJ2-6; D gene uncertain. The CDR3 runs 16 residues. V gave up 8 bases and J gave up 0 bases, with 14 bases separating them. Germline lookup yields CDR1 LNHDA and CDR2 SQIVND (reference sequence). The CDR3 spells CASCTPRGSGANVLTF. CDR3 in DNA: TGTGCCAGTTGTACCCCACGCGGCTCTGGGGCCAACGTCCTGACTTTC. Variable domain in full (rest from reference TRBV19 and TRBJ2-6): DGGITQSPKYLFRKEGQNVTLSCEQNLNHDAMYWYRQDPGQGLRLIYYSQIVNDFQKGDIAEGYSVSREKKESFPLTVTSAQKNPTAFYLCASCTPRGSGANVLTFGAGSRLTVL.

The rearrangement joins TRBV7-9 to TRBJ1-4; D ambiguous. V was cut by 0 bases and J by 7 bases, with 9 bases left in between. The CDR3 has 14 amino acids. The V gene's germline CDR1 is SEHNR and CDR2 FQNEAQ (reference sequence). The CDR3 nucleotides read TGTGCCAGCAGCTTAGCGAGCGCTACTGAAAAACTGTTTTTT. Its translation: CASSLASATEKLFF. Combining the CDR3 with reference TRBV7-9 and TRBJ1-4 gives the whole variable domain DTGVSQNPRHKITKRGQNVTFRCDPISEHNRLYWYRQTLGQGPEFLTYFQNEAQLEKSRLLSDRFSAERPKGSFSTLEIQRTEQGDSAMYLCASSLASATEKLFFGSGTQLSVL.

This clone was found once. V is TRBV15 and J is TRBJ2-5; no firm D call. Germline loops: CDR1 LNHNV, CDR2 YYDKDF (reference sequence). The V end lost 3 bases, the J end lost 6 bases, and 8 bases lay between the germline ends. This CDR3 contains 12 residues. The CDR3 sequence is CATSSLKKTQYF. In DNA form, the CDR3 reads TGTGCCACCAGCAGCCTAAAGAAGACCCAGTACTTC.

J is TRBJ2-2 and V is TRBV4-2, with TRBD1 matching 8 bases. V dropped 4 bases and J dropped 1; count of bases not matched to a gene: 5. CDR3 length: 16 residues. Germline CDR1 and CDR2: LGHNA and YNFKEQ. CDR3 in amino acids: CASSPSGTGNTGELFF. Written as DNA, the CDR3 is TGTGCCAGCAGCCCCTCCGGGACAGGGAACACCGGGGAGCTGTTTTTT.

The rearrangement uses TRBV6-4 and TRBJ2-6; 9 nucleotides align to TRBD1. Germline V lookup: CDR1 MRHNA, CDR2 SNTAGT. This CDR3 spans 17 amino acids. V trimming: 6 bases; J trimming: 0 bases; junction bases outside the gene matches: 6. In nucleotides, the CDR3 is TGTGCCAGCAGCATCGGGACAGGGAGCTCTGGGGCCAACGTCCTGACTTTC. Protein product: CASSIGTGSSGANVLTF.

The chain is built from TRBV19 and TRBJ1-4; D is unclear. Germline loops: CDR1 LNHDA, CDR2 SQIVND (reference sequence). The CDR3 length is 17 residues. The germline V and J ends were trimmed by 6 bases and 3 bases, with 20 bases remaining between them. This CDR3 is CASRHTLGGRPNEKLFF. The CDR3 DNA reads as TGTGCCAGTAGACACACACTGGGAGGCAGGCCTAATGAAAAACTGTTTTTT.